This T cell receptor beta chain is drawn from a study of response to subunit inactivated influenza vaccine. Via MiXCR, TCRdb re-called the RT-PCR reads, giving one row per CDR3 protein. Of about 780,000 distinct CDR3 sequences in the sample, about 18% were seen once. In regard to this clonotype: The antigen remains undetermined.

Study observations and caveats: Researchers suggested that each seasonal influenza vaccination recruits few new T cells.

Germline V CDR1 and CDR2: DFQATT, SNEGSKA (reference sequence). V was clipped by 6 bases and J by 3 bases, with 16 bases between them. The CDR3 is 14 residues long. The clonotype originates from a man aged 45-65 years who received an inactivated influenza vaccine. This rearrangement joins TRBV20-1 to TRBJ2-3, with a weak D call TRBD2 (5 bases). This specimen was PBMCs from blood, taken about 5 days after vaccination. This CDR3 is CSAPARARTDTQYF. The CDR3 nucleotides are TGCAGTGCCCCAGCGAGGGCACGGACAGATACGCAGTATTTT.